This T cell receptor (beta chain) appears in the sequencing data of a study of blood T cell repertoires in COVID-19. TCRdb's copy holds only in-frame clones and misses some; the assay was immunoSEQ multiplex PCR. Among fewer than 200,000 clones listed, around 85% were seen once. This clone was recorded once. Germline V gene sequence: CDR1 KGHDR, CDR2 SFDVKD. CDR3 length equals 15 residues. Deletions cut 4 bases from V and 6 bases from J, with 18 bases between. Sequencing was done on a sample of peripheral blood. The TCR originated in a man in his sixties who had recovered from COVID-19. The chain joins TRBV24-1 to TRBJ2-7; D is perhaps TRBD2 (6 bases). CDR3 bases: TGTGCCACCAGTGACCCGGACGGGGGAGTGGGCGAGCAGTACTTC. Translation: CATSDPDGGVGEQYF.